The clone carrying this T cell receptor (beta chain) was detected a few times. The antigen is unknown. The PCR ran on 60 Vbeta and 13 Jbeta primers. Measured with immunoSEQ multiplex PCR; TCRdb has only the in-frame clones, and not every one. The repertoire holds about 240,000 clones, with over 75% as singletons. The data stem from a study of cytomegalovirus exposure and HLA in healthy donors. Whole-study context: An earlier analysis identified 100 million to 130 million unique TCR beta sequences in about 200 million T cells. Study findings and constraints: It is likely that the observed cluster of highly shared sequence variants was a sequencing artifact.

The sample taken for sequencing was PBMCs. The receptor was derived from a boy aged 10-17 years in good health and CMV-seronegative.

The CDR3 nucleotides are TGTGCCAGTAGTATAGGCCGGGGGTTCTATGGCTACACCTTC. This codes for CASSIGRGFYGYTF. This chain links TRBV19 with TRBJ1-2, with D possibly being TRBD1 (5 bases). Trimming shortened V by 1 base and J by 4 bases, and 10 bases separated the two germline ends. Germline V lookup: CDR1 LNHDA, CDR2 SQIVND (reference sequence). The CDR3 consists of 14 residues. Complete variable domain (other parts from reference TRBV19 and TRBJ1-2): DGGITQSPKYLFRKEGQNVTLSCEQNLNHDAMYWYRQDPGQGLRLIYYSQIVNDFQKGDIAEGYSVSREKKESFPLTVTSAQKNPTAFYLCASSIGRGFYGYTFGSGTRLTVV.